This entry is about one T cell receptor beta chain. This clonotype was seen repeatedly, ten times or more. The specificity of this receptor is unknown. No per-base quality is available; no much larger clone lies one base away. These data originate in a study of regulatory T cells in long-lasting Graves disease (dated by TCRdb to 2020 to 2022). About the full investigation: Antithyroid drugs had been taken for less than 3 months by newly diagnosed Graves' disease patients. Peripheral blood TCR sequencing and RNA sequencing compared persistent Graves' disease patients with newly diagnosed Graves' disease patients. The study was registered as a clinical trial and conducted in China. TCR sequencing covered around 13 persistent and some 20 newly diagnosed Graves' disease patients, some 33 samples in total. Overall study results and their limits: As a limitation, the authors acknowledged that the small sample size may reduce accuracy. Preferential use of TRBV28, TRBJ1-2 and TRBJ2-5 was observed in persistent disease, whereas TRBV20-1 and TRBJ2-1 were favored in newly diagnosed disease. Sequencing and analysis were limited to the TCR beta chain. Lower TCR Shannon entropy and fewer highly expanded clones were observed in persistent Graves' disease patients than in newly diagnosed patients, which suggested clonal expansion. A larger number of public clonotypes was shared among persistent patients (about 2,700) than among newly diagnosed patients (approximately 930). Because the primary lesion, thyroid tissue, could not be accessed, the study looked at peripheral blood alone.

The time point label here, explained by the study, means: newly diagnosed GD, antithyroid drugs for less than 3 months. RNA was extracted from PBMCs in TRIzol for both TCR sequencing and RNA sequencing. The diagnosis of Graves' disease was made according to American Thyroid Association guidelines. Patients were recruited from an endocrinology department in Xi'an, China. From each patient, 8 to 10 milliliters of peripheral blood was collected into an EDTA anticoagulant tube. Ficoll Paque Plus density gradient separation was used to isolate PBMCs, and no further T cell sorting was done. RNA quality was checked with an Agilent 2100 Bioanalyzer and agarose gel, and concentration with a NanoDrop 2000. Library generation was performed with multiplex PCR. Sequenced on an Illumina HiSeq 4000. iRepertoire HTBI primers and Arm-PCR amplification of CDR3 regions were used to construct TCR beta libraries. Before sequencing, the PCR products underwent gel purification. The study's processing was this. Gene usage analysis of CDR3 amino acid clonotypes used the 55 to 80 TRBV and some 15 TRBJ segments found across samples. COPE and FqMerger were used to merge the filtered high-quality paired reads into contigs. BLAST was used to align contigs to the IMGT TRBV, TRBD and TRBJ reference genes, and CDR3 was defined following IMGT. Any clonotype with a frequency above 0.1% was classified as a highly expanded clone. Shannon entropy was used to measure repertoire diversity, and the Gini coefficient was used to measure V-J evenness. A clonotype was considered public if more than one individual shared it. TCRdb trimmed the raw reads at Q25, called clones with MiXCR and kept productive beta chains. Rows matching on CDR3 protein sequence are summarized as one entry with the most common DNA and genes. It is TCRdb's table, rather than the study itself, that gives the V and J calls and clone size. The sample table records around 500,000 distinct CDR3 sequences; 13% of these occur just once. The top ten clonotypes cover roughly 9.7% of the sample.

The germline V gene yields SGHVS for CDR1 and FQNEAQ for CDR2. V loses 0 bases at its end and J loses 4 bases; junction bases beyond the gene matches: 7. From the cysteine up to the phenylalanine, the CDR3 has a length of 16 residues. The CDR3 DNA has 48 bases and is translated from base 1. The same data also went into a second study, on T cells in Graves' hyperthyroidism and ophthalmopathy. From that second study: Stable Graves' hyperthyroidism was defined as the absence of progression to ophthalmopathy over 18 months of follow-up. Hyperthyroidism patients were aged 18 to 65 years and newly diagnosed, with disease duration of less than 2 months. Patients with uncontrolled infections, other autoimmune diseases, pregnancy or lactation were excluded. Diagnoses were established on the basis of clinical symptoms, serum thyroxine and TRAb, thyroid ultrasound, and orbital computed tomography. The TCR CDR3 was subjected to a first round of RT-PCR using the HTBI primer set and the Qiagen OneStep RT-PCR kit. Most expanded thyroid clonotypes (frequency above 0.001) were also found in blood, which suggests that blood repertoires may mirror thyroid immune responses. A model built on a 13 V-J signature distinguished ophthalmopathy from stable hyperthyroidism, reaching roughly 88% sensitivity and under 84% specificity in cross-validation and 80%/75% in testing. In validation, the model predicted progression to ophthalmopathy with around 71% sensitivity and roughly 75% specificity, a median of 6.5 months before onset. To identify distinguishing TCR V-J signatures, a discovery cohort of some 99 patients was used, comprising under 45 with Graves' ophthalmopathy and 57 with stable Graves' hyperthyroidism. Prospective prediction of ophthalmopathy was tested in an independent validation cohort consisting of some 19 hyperthyroidism patients and 15 to 17 patients who later progressed to ophthalmopathy. The 95 to 100 discovery patients were randomly divided into training and test sets at a 7:3 ratio. The study also compared thyroid tissue and blood T-cell repertoires from five or six Graves' hyperthyroidism patients. After blood sampling, hyperthyroidism patients were treated with methimazole at a starting dose of 30 mg daily, and ophthalmopathy patients were treated with high-dose intravenous methylprednisolone. The libraries were constructed in a second round of multiplex PCR and then size-selected and purified. Libraries were sequenced paired-end with 100 bp reads on an Illumina HiSeq2000. Raw data were processed with SOAPnuke, discarding reads with adapters, uncalled bases, mean Phred below 15, or no exact constant-primer or identifier match. COPE v1.2.5 was used to merge high-quality paired reads, and clonotypes were defined as unique nucleotide sequences. MiTCR v1.1 was used to align clonotypes to the IMGT TRBV, TRBD and TRBJ reference segments. Analysis was restricted to V-J combinations with a frequency above 0.0001, which covered 98% to 99.2% of repertoires. The TCS score was defined as F50 (clonal expansion) divided by E x V (chaos), with BLOSUM62-based TCRdist calculated between CDR3 peptides within each V-J. Welch's t-statistics and random forest reduced around 520 V-J features to 13, which were used in a naive Bayes classifier (R e1071). No statistical method was used to fix the sample size in advance, and group allocation was not hidden from the investigators. The paper describes TCR Vbeta CDR3 sequencing of 120 to 150 peripheral blood samples, made up of around 41 ophthalmopathy patients, approximately 76 hyperthyroidism patients and approximately 17 progressor patients.

The TCR sequence derives from a man aged 25 to 40 with Graves disease. Donor details come from another sample of the same person, matched by shared clones. The V gene is TRBV7-8 and the J gene is TRBJ2-7, and TRBD1 aligns with 9 junction nucleotides. Material: peripheral blood mononuclear cells (PBMCs), obtained at new diagnosis, from a patient treated with antithyroid drugs. The CDR3 loop reads CASSLAGTGIRYEQYF. Read as DNA, the sequence is TGTGCCAGCAGCTTAGCCGGGACAGGGATTCGGTACGAGCAGTACTTC.